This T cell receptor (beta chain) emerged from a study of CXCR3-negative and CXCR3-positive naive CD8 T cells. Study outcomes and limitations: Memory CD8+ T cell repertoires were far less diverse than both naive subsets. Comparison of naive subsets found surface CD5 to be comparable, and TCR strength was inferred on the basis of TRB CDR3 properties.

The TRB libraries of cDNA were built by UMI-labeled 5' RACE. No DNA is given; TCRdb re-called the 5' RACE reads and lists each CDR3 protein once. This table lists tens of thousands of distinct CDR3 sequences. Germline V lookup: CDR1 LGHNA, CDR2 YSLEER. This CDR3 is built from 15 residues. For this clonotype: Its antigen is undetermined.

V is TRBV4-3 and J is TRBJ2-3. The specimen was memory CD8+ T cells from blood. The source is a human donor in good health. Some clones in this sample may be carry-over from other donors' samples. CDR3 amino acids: CASSQELGSPDTQYF.